The rows below give T cell receptor beta chains drawn from one sample of a study of cytomegalovirus exposure and HLA in healthy donors. TCRdb's copy holds only in-frame clones and misses some; the assay was immunoSEQ multiplex PCR. The sample has fewer than 250,000 clones, about three quarters seen once. Sequencing input: PBMCs. Source of these receptors: a male donor in good health and CMV-seronegative. Each CDR3 is given with its conserved first and last residue. A D gene is named only where the DNA matches it firmly. The size of a clone is reported for some rows only, either as once, few or many, or as a class for expanded clones.

.,TRBV18,.,TRBJ2-1,TGTGCCAGCTCACCGCGAGTGGCAACCCTAGTGGATGAGCAGTTCTTC,CASSPRVATLVDEQFF
.,TRBV7-2,.,TRBJ2-7,TGTGCCAGCAGTCCCACAGGGTTCGACGAGCAGTACTTC,CASSPTGFDEQYF
.,TRBV7-2,.,TRBJ1-2,TGTGCCAGTAGTAACTTAGGACGGGGGAACTATGGCTACACCTTC,CASSNLGRGNYGYTF
.,TRBV7-2,.,TRBJ2-1,TGTGCCAGCAGACGGGACGGGAGACTCAATGAGCAGTTCTTC,CASRRDGRLNEQFF
TRBD1,TRBV18,.,TRBJ1-3,TGTGCCAGCTCACCCCAGGGGGGCCTCTCTGGAAACACCATATATTTT,CASSPQGGLSGNTIYF
.,TRBV5-1,.,TRBJ2-3,TGCGCCAGCAGCTTGTACGCCGGGATCAGCACAGATACGCAGTATTTT,CASSLYAGISTDTQYF
TRBD1,TRBV5-4,once,TRBJ2-7,TGTGCCAGCAGCGTTCGACAGGGCTCTGAGGCGTACGAGCAGTACTTC,CASSVRQGSEAYEQYF
TRBD1,TRBV6-1,.,TRBJ2-7,TGTGCCAGCAGTGAAGAGTCAGGGGGTGCATACGAGCAGTACTTC,CASSEESGGAYEQYF
TRBD1,TRBV6-1,.,TRBJ2-1,TGTGCCAGCAGTGACCAGGGGGCCTACAATGAGCAGTTCTTC,CASSDQGAYNEQFF
TRBD1,TRBV5-4,few,TRBJ1-2,TGTGCCAGCAGCCCCCTGGACAGGGAGAACTATGGCTACACCTTC,CASSPLDRENYGYTF
.,TRBV5-1,.,TRBJ2-5,TGCGCCAGCAGCTTTGAGGGTTTTGAGACCCAGTACTTC,CASSFEGFETQYF
TRBD2,TRBV7-2,.,TRBJ2-1,TGTGCCAGCAGCTTGAGCCCCCTATCGAGCGGGAGAAGCAATGAGCAGTTCTTC,CASSLSPLSSGRSNEQFF
.,TRBV7-3,.,TRBJ2-7,TGTGCCAGCAGCTTCGCCATGGGGCCTACCTACGAGCAGTACTTC,CASSFAMGPTYEQYF
.,TRBV11-3,.,TRBJ2-1,TGTGCCAGCAGCTCCCGACAAGAGCAGTTCTTC,CASSSRQEQFF
TRBD1,TRBV10-3,.,TRBJ2-2,TGTGCCATCAAGGGACAGGGGTCTGCGAACACCGGGGAGCTGTTTTTT,CAIKGQGSANTGELFF
TRBD2,TRBV6-1,.,TRBJ2-1,TGTGCCAGCAGTAGGCCGGGACTAGGATATGAGCAGTTCTTC,CASSRPGLGYEQFF
TRBD2,TRBV28,.,TRBJ2-3,TGTGCCAGCAGCGGAGGGACTAGCGGCACAGATACGCAGTATTTT,CASSGGTSGTDTQYF
TRBD1,TRBV5-7,few,TRBJ1-2,TGTGCCAGCAGCTCCCCCTCGGGACAGGGGGATGGCTACACCTTC,CASSSPSGQGDGYTF
TRBD2,TRBV7-9,.,TRBJ2-1,TGTTCCAGCAGCGCGACTAGCGGGTCCTACAATGAGCAGTTCTTC,CSSSATSGSYNEQFF
TRBD2,TRBV30,.,TRBJ2-3,TGTGCCTGGAGTGGGGGGGGACTAGCGGTTCGCGGCACAGATACGCAGTATTTT,CAWSGGGLAVRGTDTQYF
.,TRBV29-1,.,TRBJ1-2,TGCAGCGTTCTATTAGCAGGGCTGCATGGCTACACCTTC,CSVLLAGLHGYTF
TRBD1,TRBV27,.,TRBJ2-2,TGTGCCAGCAGTTTGACCTATCGACAGGGGTCGAACACCGGGGAGCTGTTTTTT,CASSLTYRQGSNTGELFF
TRBD2,TRBV19,.,TRBJ2-2,TGTGCCAGTAGTATAGTGGGGACTAGAAGTACCGGGGAGCTGTTTTTT,CASSIVGTRSTGELFF
TRBD1,TRBV14,.,TRBJ2-7,TGTGCCAGCAGCCAAGAAATCGGGGACAGGAGGGAATCCTACGAGCAGTACTTC,CASSQEIGDRRESYEQYF
TRBD2,TRBV28,.,TRBJ2-7,TGTGCCAGCAGTCCACTAGCGCCCTACGAGCAGTACTTC,CASSPLAPYEQYF
.,TRBV9,.,TRBJ2-7,TGTGCCAGCAGCGTAGAGGAGAAAGGGAGGGGGACCTACGAGCAGTACTTC,CASSVEEKGRGTYEQYF
.,TRBV9,.,TRBJ1-1,TGTGCCAGCAGCGTTGGGGGGTCCCCTGAAGCTTTCTTT,CASSVGGSPEAFF
TRBD1,TRBV5-5,.,TRBJ1-2,TGTGCCAGCAGCTCTATATATCGACAGGGAAGCTATGGCTACACCTTC,CASSSIYRQGSYGYTF
TRBD1,TRBV6-1,.,TRBJ2-7,TGTGCCAGCAGTGAAGTATGGGGACAGGGGTTGGACGAGCAGTACTTC,CASSEVWGQGLDEQYF
TRBD2,TRBV19,few,TRBJ2-3,TGTGCCAGTAGTATCGGGGGGGCCACAGATACGCAGTATTTT,CASSIGGATDTQYF
.,TRBV5-5,.,TRBJ1-2,TGTGCCGGCAGCTTGGCACAGGACCGAAACTATGGCTACACCTTC,CAGSLAQDRNYGYTF
.,TRBV20-1,.,TRBJ2-5,TGCAGTGCAACAGGGACGGAGACCCAGTACTTC,CSATGTETQYF
TRBD1,TRBV5-6,.,TRBJ1-4,TGTGCCAGCAGCTTCTTGACAGGGGTGAATAATGAAAAACTGTTTTTT,CASSFLTGVNNEKLFF
.,TRBV30,once,TRBJ2-7,TGTGCCTGGAGTATTGGCTTATCCTACGAGCAGTACTTC,CAWSIGLSYEQYF
.,TRBV9,.,TRBJ2-1,TGTGCCAGCAGCGTAGCGGGGGGCCTCAGCTACAATGAGCAGTTCTTC,CASSVAGGLSYNEQFF
TRBD1,TRBV15,few,TRBJ1-1,TGTGCCACCAGCACCCGACAGGGAAGAACTGAAGCTTTCTTT,CATSTRQGRTEAFF
.,TRBV7-9,.,TRBJ1-5,TGTGCCAGCAGTCCCGGGAGGGCGGGAGGGCAGCCCCAGCATTTT,CASSPGRAGGQPQHF
.,TRBV4-3,.,TRBJ2-7,TGCGCCAGCAGCCAGGAGGGTCAGGGCTACGAGCAGTACTTC,CASSQEGQGYEQYF
.,TRBV5-1,.,TRBJ2-7,TGCGCCAGCAGCTTGGAAGGAGCCTACGAGCAGTACTTC,CASSLEGAYEQYF
TRBD2,TRBV18,.,TRBJ2-2,TGTGCCAGCTCACTCGGGACTAGCTCCCGCCGTGGCACCGGGGAGCTGTTTTTT,CASSLGTSSRRGTGELFF
TRBD1,TRBV27,.,TRBJ1-1,TGTGCCAGCAGTCGAACCCGGACAGGACCGGTCGGCCATACTGAAGCTTTCTTT,CASSRTRTGPVGHTEAFF
.,TRBV7-9,.,TRBJ1-1,TGTTCCAGCAGCTTTCCCGGGGGGACGGGGGGGGCGAACACTGAAGCTTTCTTT,CSSSFPGGTGGANTEAFF
.,TRBV4-3,.,TRBJ2-7,TGCGCCAGCAGCCAAGATAACGAGGCAGGGCTTGTATACGAGCAGTACTTC,CASSQDNEAGLVYEQYF
TRBD1,TRBV4-2,.,TRBJ1-4,TGTGCCAGCCAGGACAGGGGGAACGAAAAACTGTTTTTT,CASQDRGNEKLFF
.,TRBV5-6,few,TRBJ2-2,TGTGCCAGCAGCTTTGTAGTTAGAACCGGGGAGCTGTTTTTT,CASSFVVRTGELFF
TRBD2,TRBV30,.,TRBJ2-7,TGTGCCTGGAGCTGGACTAGCGGGGGACCCCCCTACGAGCAGTACTTC,CAWSWTSGGPPYEQYF
TRBD1,TRBV9,.,TRBJ1-4,TGTGCCAGCAGCCCCTCTTGGGACAGCTGGGATGAAAAACTGTTTTTT,CASSPSWDSWDEKLFF
TRBD2,TRBV7-9,once,TRBJ2-5,TGTGCCAGCAGCTTAGTAGCGGGAGCGGTAGTTCAGAAGACCCAGTACTTC,CASSLVAGAVVQKTQYF
.,TRBV11-2,.,TRBJ1-4,TGTGCCAGCAGCCCTGACGGGGGGTGGGGTGAAAAACTGTTTTTT,CASSPDGGWGEKLFF